One sample yielded the 19 T cell receptor beta chains listed below, sequenced in a study of T-cell reconstitution after alpha-beta-depleted transplantation in children. Preparation of the TCRbeta library involved a method that used unique molecular identifiers. Each CDR3 protein is one row after TCRdb ran MiXCR on the PCR reads. Here the sample spans 780,000 or so distinct CDR3 sequences, under 20% being singletons. This specimen consisted of PBMCs, mostly from graft donor cells, obtained 360 days after TCRalphabeta/CD19-depleted stem cell transplant. The receptors shown here come from a male patient aged 10 to 17 who had a stem cell transplant for acute lymphoblastic leukemia, so the T cells may come from the graft donor.

This clonotype was observed a handful of times. The V gene is TRBV24-1, the J gene TRBJ2-7, with TRBD1 identical over 8 bases. Losses at the gene ends were 4 bases for V and 2 bases for J; bases not matched to a gene: 6. This CDR3 is built from 15 residues. Looked up from germline, CDR1 is KGHDR and CDR2 is SFDVKD. The CDR3 DNA sequence: TGTGCCACCAGTGACTCCAGGGGGCAGCCCTACGAGCAGTACTTC. This encodes CATSDSRGQPYEQYF.

The rearrangement joins TRBV12-5 to TRBJ2-1; the match to TRBD2 covers 11 bases. The CDR3 has 17 amino acids. Germline CDR1 LGHNT, CDR2 FRNRAP. The V segment lost 1 base and the J segment 0 bases; nucleotides outside the gene matches: 2. DNA for the CDR3: TGTGCTAGTGGTTTGGCTACTAGCGGGAGCTCCTACAATGAGCAGTTCTTC. Protein product: CASGLATSGSSYNEQFF.

This clonotype turned up a few times. The chain has TRBV5-6 and TRBJ2-5; D uncertain. Between the trimmed V and J ends, which lost 9 bases and 3 bases, there was a span of 18 bases. This CDR3 spans 14 amino acids. Germline CDR1 SGHDT, CDR2 YYEEEE. In DNA form, the CDR3 reads TGTGCCAACGGGCCCCCAACGCGGAAAGAGACCCAGTACTTC. Its protein product is CANGPPTRKETQYF.

This rearrangement joins TRBV4-2 to TRBJ1-1, with a tentative D call TRBD1 (6 bases). Germline CDR1 LGHNA, CDR2 YNFKEQ. The V end was cut by 4 bases, the J end by 6 bases, with 12 bases between. There are 13 residues in the CDR3. The CDR3 DNA reads as TGTGCCAGCAGCCTCCTCAGGGGCTCTGAAGCTTTCTTT. This gives the protein CASSLLRGSEAFF.

This clonotype came up a few times. The chain employs TRBV6-5 and TRBJ2-1, with D perhaps TRBD1 or TRBD2 (5 bases each). The CDR3 covers 14 residues. In germline, CDR1 is MNHEY, CDR2 SVGAGI. The ends were cut back, 0 bases at V and 9 bases at J, with 12 bases in the middle. The DNA for the CDR3 is TGTGCCAGCAGTTACTCGAATAAGAGGGGTGAGCAGTTCTTC. It is translated as CASSYSNKRGEQFF.

This clonotype has only a few counts. This chain connects TRBV20-1 to TRBJ2-1, with TRBD1 matching over 7 bases. The germline CDR1 and CDR2 sequences are DFQATT and SNEGSKA (reference sequence). The CDR3 is 15 amino acids. V gave up 6 bases and J gave up 5 bases; unmatched junction bases: 13. CDR3 loop: CSAHSPDRLDNEQFF. The CDR3 DNA is TGCAGTGCACATTCCCCGGACAGGTTAGACAATGAGCAGTTCTTC.

A few counts support this clonotype. The chain couples TRBV5-1 to TRBJ1-5; D is unclear. V lost 5 bases and J 0 bases, leaving 9 bases between the germline ends. There are 14 residues in the CDR3. Germline loops: CDR1 SGHRS, CDR2 YFSETQ. CDR3 residues: CASRLTYSNQPQHF. The CDR3 DNA reads as TGCGCCAGCAGACTGACCTATAGCAATCAGCCCCAGCATTTT.

The sample holds a few counts of this clonotype. The rearrangement uses TRBV2 and TRBJ1-1; 7 bases are shared with TRBD1. With V trimmed by 8 bases and J by 0 bases, 9 bases remained unmatched. The CDR3 runs to 15 residues. In germline, CDR1 is SNHLY, CDR2 FYNNEI. The CDR3 protein is CASCKQTGLNTEAFF. In DNA form, the CDR3 reads TGTGCCAGCTGTAAGCAGACAGGGTTGAACACTGAAGCTTTCTTT. Combining the CDR3 with reference TRBV2 and TRBJ1-1 gives the whole variable domain EPEVTQTPSHQVTQMGQEVILRCVPISNHLYFYWYRQILGQKVEFLVSFYNNEISEKSEIFDDQFSVERPDGSNFTLKIRSTKLEDSAMYFCASCKQTGLNTEAFFGQGTRLTVV.

The sample holds a few counts of this clonotype. The chain combines TRBV5-6 with TRBJ2-3, with D possibly TRBD2 on 5 matching bases. V lost 3 bases to trimming and J lost 3 bases, with 8 bases between them. This CDR3 spans 13 amino acids. The germline CDR1 and CDR2 sequences are SGHDT and YYEEEE. The CDR3: CASSWRWTDTQYF. Here the CDR3 DNA reads TGTGCCAGCAGCTGGAGGTGGACAGATACGCAGTATTTT.

The chain links TRBV5-1 to TRBJ2-3; D possibly corresponds to TRBD1 (6 bases). Deletions cut 0 bases from V and 6 bases from J, with 11 bases between. Germline-derived CDR1 and CDR2 are SGHRS and YFSETQ. CDR3 size: 14 residues. The CDR3 sequence: CASSLETGTDTQYF. The CDR3 nucleotides are TGCGCCAGCAGCTTGGAAACAGGGACCGATACGCAGTATTTT.

V gene TRBV19 combines with J gene TRBJ2-1; no definite D call. Trimming removed 5 bases from V and 4 bases from J, with 12 bases in between. CDR3 length: 14 residues. The germline CDR1 and CDR2 sequences are LNHDA and SQIVND (reference sequence). The CDR3 here is CASSPPEGYNEQFF. The CDR3 bases are TGTGCCAGTAGTCCCCCAGAAGGTTACAATGAGCAGTTCTTC.

This clonotype has more than one count but fewer than ten. V gene TRBV2 combines with J gene TRBJ2-1, with D possibly TRBD2 on 5 matching bases. This CDR3 region has 13 residues. Germline V gene sequence: CDR1 SNHLY, CDR2 FYNNEI. V was clipped by 7 bases and J by 5 bases, with 12 bases between them. CDR3 residues: CASTKEANNEQFF. The CDR3 bases are TGTGCCAGCACCAAGGAGGCAAACAATGAGCAGTTCTTC.

This clonotype was counted between two and nine times. The V gene is TRBV10-3, the J gene TRBJ2-5, with D perhaps TRBD2 (6 bases). Germline lookup yields CDR1 ENHRY and CDR2 SYGVKD. V was shortened by 1 base and J by 2 bases, with 11 bases between the two germline ends. The CDR3 is 15 residues long. The CDR3 spells CAISEFGGLQETQYF. In nucleotides, the CDR3 is TGTGCCATCAGTGAGTTTGGGGGGTTACAAGAGACCCAGTACTTC.

This clonotype was counted many times. The V call is TRBV12-3 or TRBV12-4, the J call TRBJ2-7; 8 bases agree with TRBD2. The trim removed 5 bases at V and 6 bases at J, leaving 9 bases unmatched. This CDR3 comprises 14 residues. As DNA, the CDR3 is TGTGCCAGCAGTGAGCGGGAGTTTCTACCCGAGCAGTACTTC. Translating it yields CASSEREFLPEQYF.

The V gene is TRBV12-3 or TRBV12-4, the J gene TRBJ1-5; 8 bases are shared with TRBD1. The CDR3 runs 16 residues. Germline trimming cut 6 bases from V and 0 bases from J; bases unmatched to any gene: 7. In DNA, the CDR3 is TGTGCCAGCAGCCGCACAGGGGGTGGTAGCAATCAGCCCCAGCATTTT. As protein: CASSRTGGGSNQPQHF.

This clonotype has only a few counts. This chain connects TRBV7-8 to TRBJ2-1; D perhaps matches TRBD2 (6 bases). Deletions cut 5 bases from V and 3 bases from J, with 20 bases between. CDR3 size: 17 residues. Germline CDR1 SGHVS, CDR2 FQNEAQ. The CDR3 DNA is TGTGCCAGCAGCCCCCACTCGGAGGGAGGAGGCTACAATGAGCAGTTCTTC. As protein: CASSPHSEGGGYNEQFF.

This clonotype was observed a few times. The CDR3: CSVEGTGVYEQYF. The CDR3 bases are TGCAGCGTTGAAGGGACAGGGGTCTACGAGCAGTACTTC. The chain uses TRBV29-1 and TRBJ2-7, with TRBD1 matching 9 bases. The trim removed 1 base at V and 3 bases at J, leaving 1 base unmatched. The CDR3 extends over 13 amino acids. Looked up from germline, CDR1 is SQVTM and CDR2 is ANQGSEA.

J is TRBJ2-7 and V is TRBV3-1; the D call may be TRBD1 or TRBD2 (5 bases each). Germline V gene data show CDR1 as LGHDT and CDR2 as YNNKEL (reference sequence). The V and J ends lost 3 bases and 6 bases respectively, with 18 bases between them. The CDR3 loop spans 15 amino acids. CDR3 sequence: CASSHPVGPFGEQYF. CDR3 nucleotide sequence: TGTGCCAGCAGCCACCCTGTGGGACCGTTCGGCGAGCAGTACTTC.

This chain uses TRBV29-1 with TRBJ2-1; TRBD2 might be the D (6 bases). V was shortened by 0 bases and J by 8 bases, with 17 bases between the two germline ends. Per the germline V gene, CDR1 is SQVTM and CDR2 is ANQGSEA. The CDR3 length is 15 residues. The CDR3 sequence is CSVEDHAGMPDEQFF. In DNA, the CDR3 is TGCAGCGTTGAAGATCACGCGGGGATGCCGGATGAGCAGTTCTTC.